This T cell receptor beta chain was recorded in a study of blood T cell repertoires in COVID-19. Two negative PCRs, clearance, or symptom resolution were required of recovered Cohort 3 donors. This CDR3 is 16 amino acids long. With V trimmed by 3 bases and J by 3 bases, 10 bases remained unmatched. The germline V gene encodes CDR1 SGHDT and CDR2 YYEEEE. Methods used by the authors: By means of reference gene primer amplification, nucleated cell counts were estimated. TCRdb's copy holds only in-frame clones and misses some; the assay was immunoSEQ multiplex PCR. V, J and clone size are those of that table, while D and trimming were read from the DNA. The sample consists of roughly 230,000 clones, about four fifths of them appearing once.

The chain uses TRBV5-6 and TRBJ2-5; 8 nucleotides agree with TRBD2. The specimen was PBMCs or T cells enriched from blood (not recorded which). The TCR sequence derives from a man aged 45-65 years who had recovered from COVID-19. The CDR3 DNA follows: TGTGCCAGCAGCTCCCTCGGGGGGGGCCAGGAAGAGACCCAGTACTTC. Translated, it gives CASSSLGGGQEETQYF.